A selection of T cell receptor beta chains follows, all from one sample in a study of blood T cell repertoires in COVID-19. The assay was immunoSEQ multiplex PCR, and TCRdb's table has in-frame clones only and misses some. The data show 64,000 or so clones, with more than 75% seen just once and roughly 12% held by the top ten. The sequenced sample was peripheral blood. The receptors here all came from a human donor in a cohort sampled during active COVID-19. CDR3s include the opening cysteine and the closing phenylalanine or tryptophan. Fields, in order: CDR3 protein, CDR3 DNA, J gene, V gene, D gene, clone size. The D gene is left open where the match is weak. Not all rows give a size; the values are once, few, many and, for expanded clones, a class.

CASRDFSNQPQHF TGTGCCAGCAGGGACTTTAGCAATCAGCCCCAGCATTTT TRBJ1-5 TRBV6-5 NA NA
CAWSVGQTYGYTF TGTGCCTGGAGTGTGGGACAGACCTATGGCTACACCTTC TRBJ1-2 TRBV30 TRBD1 NA
CASSPGTDTQYF TGTGCCAGCAGTCCAGGGACAGATACGCAGTATTTT TRBJ2-3 TRBV28 NA NA
CASSLKRGGPTDTQYF TGTGCCAGCAGCTTGAAGCGGGGGGGCCCCACAGATACGCAGTATTTT TRBJ2-3 TRBV5-4 TRBD2 NA
CAWRKQGAGSPLHF TGTGCCTGGAGAAAACAGGGGGCGGGTTCACCCCTCCACTTT TRBJ1-6 TRBV30 TRBD1 NA
CASSLLARSSTDTQYF TGTGCCAGCAGCTTATTAGCGAGGTCTAGCACAGATACGCAGTATTTT TRBJ2-3 TRBV7-2 NA once
CTKSRPPQGEAFF TGCACTAAAAGCCGGCCTCCCCAGGGAGAAGCTTTCTTT TRBJ1-1 TRBV29-1 NA NA
CASSSAGLAVLVGETQYF TGTGCCAGCAGTTCGGCGGGACTAGCGGTCCTCGTAGGAGAGACCCAGTACTTC TRBJ2-5 TRBV6-2/TRBV6-3 TRBD2 NA
CASSQDGEASPLGRETQYF TGTGCCAGCAGCCAAGATGGAGAGGCTAGCCCACTGGGTCGAGAGACCCAGTACTTC TRBJ2-5 TRBV3-1/TRBV3-2 NA NA
CASSYRQGAEAFF TGTGCCAGCAGCTACAGACAGGGTGCTGAAGCTTTCTTT TRBJ1-1 TRBV7-6 TRBD1 NA
CASSQETSGYQETQYF TGTGCCAGCAGCCAAGAGACTAGCGGGTATCAAGAGACCCAGTACTTC TRBJ2-5 TRBV3-1/TRBV3-2 TRBD2 NA
CASRRTEIDTQYF TGTGCCAGTCGGAGGACTGAAATAGATACGCAGTATTTT TRBJ2-3 TRBV19 NA NA
CASSTLRGQGTQAFF TGTGCCAGTAGTACCCTTAGGGGACAGGGGACCCAAGCTTTCTTT TRBJ1-1 TRBV19 TRBD1 NA
CASSVADSPIQYF TGTGCCAGCAGCGTAGCGGACAGCCCAATTCAGTACTTC TRBJ2-4 TRBV9 NA NA
CASSGNRGLGAEAFF TGTGCCAGCAGCGGAAACAGGGGTTTAGGCGCTGAAGCTTTCTTT TRBJ1-1 TRBV13 TRBD1 NA
CASSLDQGRHNEQFF TGCGCCAGCAGCTTGGACCAGGGGAGACACAATGAGCAGTTCTTC TRBJ2-1 TRBV5-1 NA NA
CASSPPSVQETQYF TGTGCCAGCTCACCACCGTCAGTCCAAGAGACCCAGTACTTC TRBJ2-5 TRBV18 NA few
CASKPNSGGNIQYF TGCGCCAGCAAGCCTAACAGCGGAGGGAACATTCAGTACTTC TRBJ2-4 TRBV5-1 NA NA
CASSLAALNTEAFF TGTGCCAGCAGCTTAGCAGCGTTGAACACTGAAGCTTTCTTT TRBJ1-1 TRBV7-9 NA NA
CASRWTGLYNEQFF TGTGCCAGCAGATGGACAGGGCTCTACAATGAGCAGTTCTTC TRBJ2-1 TRBV6-5 TRBD1 NA
CASSGAYTQYF TGTGCCAGCAGCGGAGCGTATACGCAGTATTTT TRBJ2-3 TRBV28 NA once
CASSLETGVWETQYF TGTGCCAGCAGCTTAGAGACAGGGGTTTGGGAGACCCAGTACTTC TRBJ2-5 TRBV7-9 TRBD1 once
CASKESYRGSYEQYF TGTGCCAGCAAAGAATCCTACAGGGGATCCTACGAGCAGTACTTC TRBJ2-7 TRBV2 TRBD1 NA
CASTTPAGGRTEAFF TGTGCCAGCACCACCCCCGCGGGGGGCCGAACTGAAGCTTTCTTT TRBJ1-1 TRBV28 NA NA
CASSLGTGYEQYF TGTGCCAGCAGCTTAGGGACAGGCTACGAGCAGTACTTC TRBJ2-7 TRBV11-3 TRBD1 NA
CATSRARSSEAFF TGTGCCACCAGCAGAGCACGGTCGAGTGAAGCTTTCTTT TRBJ1-1 TRBV15 NA NA
CASSLPQGTGGTRNYGYTF TGTGCCAGCAGCTTGCCGCAAGGGACAGGGGGCACCCGAAACTATGGCTACACCTTC TRBJ1-2 TRBV5-8 TRBD1 NA
CASSYSHTLETQYF TGTGCCAGCAGTTACTCCCACACGTTAGAGACCCAGTACTTC TRBJ2-5 TRBV6-5 NA NA
CASSQTLTSGGFDEQFF TGTGCCAGCAGCCAAACCCTAACTAGCGGGGGGTTCGATGAGCAGTTCTTC TRBJ2-1 TRBV4-2 TRBD2 NA
CASSLGQSSYNSPLHF TGTGCCAGCAGCCTAGGACAGAGCTCCTATAATTCACCCCTCCACTTT TRBJ1-6 TRBV11-2 NA NA
CASSSIREGNYGYTF TGCGCCAGCAGCTCAATCAGGGAGGGGAACTATGGCTACACCTTC TRBJ1-2 TRBV5-1 NA few
CASSPSAETQYF TGTGCCAGCTCACCAAGCGCGGAGACCCAGTACTTC TRBJ2-5 TRBV18 NA NA
CATSRAGGGSPLHF TGTGCCACCAGCAGAGCAGGGGGCGGTTCACCCCTCCACTTT TRBJ1-6 TRBV15 TRBD1 hyperexpanded
CASSPRTGPNYGYTF TGTGCCAGCAGCCCCCGGACAGGGCCGAACTATGGCTACACCTTC TRBJ1-2 TRBV7-2 TRBD1 NA
CASSESVSDTQYF TGTGCCAGCAGTGAGTCTGTATCAGATACGCAGTATTTT TRBJ2-3 TRBV6-1 NA NA
CASSLGAGGRDTQYF TGTGCCAGCAGTTTGGGAGCGGGGGGTAGGGATACGCAGTATTTT TRBJ2-3 TRBV28 TRBD2 NA
CASTQTSTGELFF TGTGCCAGTACCCAGACTAGCACCGGGGAGCTGTTTTTT TRBJ2-2 TRBV19 NA NA
CASSPGVNTGELFF TGTGCCAGCAGTCCCGGGGTGAACACCGGGGAGCTGTTTTTT TRBJ2-2 TRBV2 NA NA
CASSIRGLAGGPGNEQFF TGTGCCAGCAGCATACGGGGACTAGCGGGGGGGCCGGGCAATGAGCAGTTCTTC TRBJ2-1 TRBV11-3 TRBD2 NA
CASSLGQGIGTEAFF TGTGCCAGCAGCTTGGGTCAGGGGATAGGGACTGAAGCTTTCTTT TRBJ1-1 TRBV11-3 NA NA
CASRGDRDRGYTF TGTGCCAGCAGGGGAGACAGGGACCGTGGCTACACCTTC TRBJ1-2 TRBV2 TRBD1 NA
CASSGQGREQFF TGTGCCAGCAGCGGACAGGGGCGCGAGCAGTTCTTC TRBJ2-1 TRBV5-4 TRBD1 NA